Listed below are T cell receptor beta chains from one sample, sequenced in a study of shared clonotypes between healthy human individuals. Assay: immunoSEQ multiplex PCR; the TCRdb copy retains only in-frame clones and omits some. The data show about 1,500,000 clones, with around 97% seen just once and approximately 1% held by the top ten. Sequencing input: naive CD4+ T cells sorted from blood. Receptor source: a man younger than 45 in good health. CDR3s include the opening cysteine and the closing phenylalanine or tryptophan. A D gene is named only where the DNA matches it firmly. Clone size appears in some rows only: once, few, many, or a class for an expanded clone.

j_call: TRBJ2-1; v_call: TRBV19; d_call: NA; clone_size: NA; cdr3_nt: TGTGCCAGTAGTAGGGGCCTAAACGTCAATGAGCAGTTCTTC; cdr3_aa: CASSRGLNVNEQFF
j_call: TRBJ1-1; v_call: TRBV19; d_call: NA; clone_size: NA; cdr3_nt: TGTGCCAGTAGGACAAATGGGGCCCACAGGACTATGAACACTGAAGCTTTCTTT; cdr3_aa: CASRTNGAHRTMNTEAFF
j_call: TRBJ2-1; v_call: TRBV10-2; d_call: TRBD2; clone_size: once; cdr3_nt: TGCGCCAGCAGGGGGACTAGAGACAATGAGCAGTTCTTC; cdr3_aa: CASRGTRDNEQFF
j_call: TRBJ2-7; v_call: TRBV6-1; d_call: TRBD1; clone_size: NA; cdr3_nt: TGTGCCAGCAGTGAAGCGGGGTGGGGGACAGGCTACGAGCAGTACTTC; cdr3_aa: CASSEAGWGTGYEQYF
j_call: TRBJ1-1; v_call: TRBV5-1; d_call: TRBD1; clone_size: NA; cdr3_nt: TGCGCCAGCAGTTTCTCACAGGGGACGAACACTGAAGCTTTCTTT; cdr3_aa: CASSFSQGTNTEAFF
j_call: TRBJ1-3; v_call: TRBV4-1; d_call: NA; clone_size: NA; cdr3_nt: TGCGCCAGCAAAGGCACCGTTCTCTCTGGAAACACCATATATTTT; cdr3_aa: CASKGTVLSGNTIYF
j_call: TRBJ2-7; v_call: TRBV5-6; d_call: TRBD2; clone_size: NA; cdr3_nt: TGTGCCAGCAGCTTACTAGCGGGAGGCGGTTCCTACGAGCAGTACTTC; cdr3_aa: CASSLLAGGGSYEQYF
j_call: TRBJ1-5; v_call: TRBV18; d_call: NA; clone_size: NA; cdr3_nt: TGTGCCAGCTCACCAAAGAGCAATCAGCCCCAGCATTTT; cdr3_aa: CASSPKSNQPQHF
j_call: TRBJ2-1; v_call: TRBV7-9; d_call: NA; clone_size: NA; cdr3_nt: TGTGCCAGCAGCTTAAGTTTCAATGAGCAGTTCTTC; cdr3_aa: CASSLSFNEQFF
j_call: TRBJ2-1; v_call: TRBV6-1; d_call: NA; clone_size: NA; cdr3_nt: TGTGCCAGCAGTGAAAGGGTCAGCTCCTACAATGAGCAGTTCTTC; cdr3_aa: CASSERVSSYNEQFF
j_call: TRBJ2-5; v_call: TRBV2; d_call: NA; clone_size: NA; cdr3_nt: TGTGCCAGCAGTGAAGGGACCGGGGAGACCCAGTACTTC; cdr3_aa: CASSEGTGETQYF
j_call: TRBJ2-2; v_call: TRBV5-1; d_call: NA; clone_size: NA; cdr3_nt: TGCGCCAGCAGCTTGGCCTACGGGGATCTCAACACCGGGGAGCTGTTTTTT; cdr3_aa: CASSLAYGDLNTGELFF
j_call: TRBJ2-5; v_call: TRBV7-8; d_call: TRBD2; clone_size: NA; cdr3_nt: TGTGCCAGCAGCTTCTGGACTAGCGGGAGACAGGAGACCCAGTACTTC; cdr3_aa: CASSFWTSGRQETQYF
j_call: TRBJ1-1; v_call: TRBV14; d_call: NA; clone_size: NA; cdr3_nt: TGTGCCAGCAGTCCAGGATTTGCAGCTTTCTTT; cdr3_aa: CASSPGFAAFF
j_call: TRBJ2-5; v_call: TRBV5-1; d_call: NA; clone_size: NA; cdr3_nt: TGCGCCAGCAGCTCCGGGGGTTTAGAGACCCAGTACTTC; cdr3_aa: CASSSGGLETQYF
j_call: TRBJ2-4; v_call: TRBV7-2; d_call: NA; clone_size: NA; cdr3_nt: TGTGCCAGCAGCCCTAAGGTGGTCCCGGGGAACATTCAGTACTTC; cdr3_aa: CASSPKVVPGNIQYF
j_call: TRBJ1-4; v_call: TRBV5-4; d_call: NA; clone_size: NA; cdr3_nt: TGTGCCAGCAGCTTACGGGGACCAAATGAAAAACTGTTTTTT; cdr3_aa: CASSLRGPNEKLFF
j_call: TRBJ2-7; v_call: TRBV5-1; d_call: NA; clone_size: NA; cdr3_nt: TGCGCCAGCAGCTTGGTAGGGGACTACGAGCAGTACTTC; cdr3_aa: CASSLVGDYEQYF
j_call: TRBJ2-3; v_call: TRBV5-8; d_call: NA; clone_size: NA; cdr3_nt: TGTGCCAGCAGATCAGACAGCTCAACAGATACGCAGTATTTT; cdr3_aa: CASRSDSSTDTQYF
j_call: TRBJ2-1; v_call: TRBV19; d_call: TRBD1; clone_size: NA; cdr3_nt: TGTGCCAGTAGTAAGATGACAGGGTTAGGTGATAATGAGCAGTTCTTC; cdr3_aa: CASSKMTGLGDNEQFF
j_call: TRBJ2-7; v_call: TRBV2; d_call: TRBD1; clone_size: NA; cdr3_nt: TGTGCCAGCAGTCCCTTTGGGGGACAGGGCCCCTACGAGCAGTACTTC; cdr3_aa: CASSPFGGQGPYEQYF
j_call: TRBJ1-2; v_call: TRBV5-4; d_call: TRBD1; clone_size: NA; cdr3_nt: TGTGCCAGCAGCTTGGTAGCAGGGGGGTATTATGACTATGGCTACACCTTC; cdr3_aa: CASSLVAGGYYDYGYTF
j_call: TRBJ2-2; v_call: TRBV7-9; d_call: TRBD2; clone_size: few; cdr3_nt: TGTGCCAGCAGCTTAGGGTTGCGCGGGGGGACCCTTACCGGGGAGCTGTTTTTT; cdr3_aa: CASSLGLRGGTLTGELFF
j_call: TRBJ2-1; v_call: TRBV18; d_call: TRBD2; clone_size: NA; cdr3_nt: TGTGCCAGCTCACCACCAGGACTAGCGGGAAGTGAGCAGTTCTTC; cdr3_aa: CASSPPGLAGSEQFF
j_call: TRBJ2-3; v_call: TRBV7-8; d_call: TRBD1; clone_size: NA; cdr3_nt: TGTGCCAGCAGCCATCCGACGAGGGGGCCTAGCACAGATACGCAGTATTTT; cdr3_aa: CASSHPTRGPSTDTQYF
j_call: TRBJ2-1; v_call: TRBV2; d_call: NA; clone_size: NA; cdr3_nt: TGTGCCAGCGTTGTTAACAATGAGCAGTTCTTC; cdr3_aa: CASVVNNEQFF
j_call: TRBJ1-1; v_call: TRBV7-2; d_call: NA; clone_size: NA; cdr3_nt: TGTGCCAGCAGCTCGAACACTGAAGCTTTCTTT; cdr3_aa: CASSSNTEAFF
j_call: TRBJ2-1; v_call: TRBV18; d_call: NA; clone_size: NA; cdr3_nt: TGTGCCAGCTCATCCACGGGACAATACAATGAGCAGTTCTTC; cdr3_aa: CASSSTGQYNEQFF
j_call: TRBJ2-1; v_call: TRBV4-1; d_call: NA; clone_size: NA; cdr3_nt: TGCGCCAGCAGCCAAGGCCACCTTCGGCAGTTCTTC; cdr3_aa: CASSQGHLRQFF
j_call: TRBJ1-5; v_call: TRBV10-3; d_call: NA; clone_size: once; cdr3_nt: TGTGCCATCAGTGACGCTGCAAGGGACTATAGCAATCAGCCCCAGCATTTT; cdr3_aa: CAISDAARDYSNQPQHF
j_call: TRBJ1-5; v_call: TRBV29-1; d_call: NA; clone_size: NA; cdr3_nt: TGCAGCGTCCGGAGGGGGTCCGATCAGCCCCAGCATTTT; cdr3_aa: CSVRRGSDQPQHF
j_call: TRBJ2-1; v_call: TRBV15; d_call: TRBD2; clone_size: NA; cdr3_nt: TGTGCCACCAGCAGAGTGCCGGCTAGCGGAGCCTACAATGAGCAGTTCTTC; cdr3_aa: CATSRVPASGAYNEQFF
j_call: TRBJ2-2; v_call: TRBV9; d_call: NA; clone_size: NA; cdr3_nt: TGTGCCAGCAGCGTAGATCGGGGGGCAATCGGGGAGCTGTTTTTT; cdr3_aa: CASSVDRGAIGELFF
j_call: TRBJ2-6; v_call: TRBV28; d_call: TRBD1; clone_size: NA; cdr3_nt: TGTGCCAGCCTATCACGGCGGGTAGGACAGGGGACTGCGGGGGCCAACGTCCTGACTTTC; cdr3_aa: CASLSRRVGQGTAGANVLTF
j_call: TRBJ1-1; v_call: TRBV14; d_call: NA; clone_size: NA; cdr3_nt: TGTGCCAGCAGCCAAGATTTGTCTTGGGGATTGAACACTGAAGCTTTCTTT; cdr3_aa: CASSQDLSWGLNTEAFF
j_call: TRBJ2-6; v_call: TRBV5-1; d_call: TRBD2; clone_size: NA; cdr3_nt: TGCGCCAGCAGCTTGGCCCGCGGGGGAAATTTACTTTCTGGGGCCAACGTCCTGACTTTC; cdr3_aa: CASSLARGGNLLSGANVLTF
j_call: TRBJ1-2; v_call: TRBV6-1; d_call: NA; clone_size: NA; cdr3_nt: TGTGCCAGCAGTGAAATCCACAGGGTAGCCCATGGCTACACCTTC; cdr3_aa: CASSEIHRVAHGYTF
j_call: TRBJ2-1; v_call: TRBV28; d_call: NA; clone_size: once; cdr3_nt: TGTGCCAGCAGTTTACTCGCAATGACGCAGTTCTTC; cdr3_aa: CASSLLAMTQFF
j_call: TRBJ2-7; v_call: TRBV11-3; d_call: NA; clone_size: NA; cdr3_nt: TGTGCCAGCAGCTCTCGGGTTAGCGGAAACTACGAGCAGTACTTC; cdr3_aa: CASSSRVSGNYEQYF
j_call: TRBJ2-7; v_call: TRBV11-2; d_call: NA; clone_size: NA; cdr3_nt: TGTGCCAGCAGCTTAATCTCCGAGCAGTACTTC; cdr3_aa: CASSLISEQYF
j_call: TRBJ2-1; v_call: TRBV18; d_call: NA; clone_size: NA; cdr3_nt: TGTGCCAGCTCACCACCGGCTAAAGGCAATGAGCAGTTCTTC; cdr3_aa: CASSPPAKGNEQFF
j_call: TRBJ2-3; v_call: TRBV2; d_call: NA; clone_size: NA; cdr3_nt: TGTGCCAGCATTAGCGGAAATAGCACAGATACGCAGTATTTT; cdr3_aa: CASISGNSTDTQYF
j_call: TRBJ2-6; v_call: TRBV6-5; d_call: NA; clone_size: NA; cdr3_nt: TGTGCCAGCCTTTCCGGGGCCAACGTCCTGACTTTC; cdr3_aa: CASLSGANVLTF
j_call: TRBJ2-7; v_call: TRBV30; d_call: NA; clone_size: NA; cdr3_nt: TGTGCCTGGAGTGTAGGTCCGCCGTCCCACTACGAGCAGTACTTC; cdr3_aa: CAWSVGPPSHYEQYF
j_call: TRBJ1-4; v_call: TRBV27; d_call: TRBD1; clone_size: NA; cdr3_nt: TGTGCCAGCAGGTACAGGGGCAATAATGAAAAACTGTTTTTT; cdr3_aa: CASRYRGNNEKLFF
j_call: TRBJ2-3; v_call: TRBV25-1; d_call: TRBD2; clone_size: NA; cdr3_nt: TGTGCCACAAGCGGGAGGGGGACAGATACGCAGTATTTT; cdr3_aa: CATSGRGTDTQYF
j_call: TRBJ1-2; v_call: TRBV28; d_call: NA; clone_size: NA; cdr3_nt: TGTGCCAGCAGTTTAGGGCTCGCTTCTTTGAACTATGGCTACACCTTC; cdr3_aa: CASSLGLASLNYGYTF
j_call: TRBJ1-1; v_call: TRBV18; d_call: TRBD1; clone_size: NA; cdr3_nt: TGTGCCAGCTCACCGGACAGGACTGGGACTGAAGCTTTCTTT; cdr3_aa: CASSPDRTGTEAFF